Listed here are 14 T cell receptor beta chains from one sample, sequenced in a study of Ad26.COV2.S vaccination and SARS-CoV-2 variants. Documented treatment: around 19 received Ad26.COV2.S at low or high dose, single or two shots; five or six received placebo; per-sample allocation not given. Day 63 following the first vaccine or placebo injection was when the samples were taken. Sequencing used immunoSEQ multiplex PCR; TCRdb keeps in-frame clones, though not all of them. The sample yields 320,000 or so clones, 90% seen once. The sequencing used peripheral blood, collected in a trial of Ad26.COV2.S vaccine versus placebo. All receptors come from a person between 18 and 59 years old who received the Ad26.COV2.S COVID-19 vaccine or a placebo.

V usage is TRBV7-9 and J usage is TRBJ2-1; D possibly corresponds to TRBD1 (6 bases). Germline assignment: CDR1 SEHNR and CDR2 FQNEAQ (reference sequence). V lost 0 bases and J lost 5, with 20 bases in between. The CDR3 spans 18 residues. The CDR3 bases are TGTGCCAGCAGCTTAGCAGCCGTAGCAGGGGTGACGAACAATGAGCAGTTCTTC. Translation gives CASSLAAVAGVTNNEQFF.

The rearrangement links TRBV6-5 to TRBJ2-1; TRBD2 matches at 7 bases. The CDR3 runs 14 residues. Germline assignment: CDR1 MNHEY and CDR2 SVGAGI. J lost 8 bases, V lost 4 bases, and 8 bases had no gene match. CDR3 region: CASSFGGRSYEQFF. As DNA, the CDR3 is TGTGCCAGCAGTTTTGGCGGGAGATCATATGAGCAGTTCTTC.

J is TRBJ1-2 and V is TRBV19; the match to TRBD1 covers 9 bases. This CDR3 is built from 18 residues. V shed 5 bases, J shed 7 bases, and the junction held 20 bases outside the gene matches. CDR1 LNHDA and CDR2 SQIVND come from the germline V gene (reference sequence). The CDR3 DNA follows: TGTGCCAGTAGTCAAATCCGGGACAGGGAAGTTTTAGCGGGTGGCTACACCTTC. This encodes CASSQIRDREVLAGGYTF.

The chain employs TRBV6-5 and TRBJ2-1; TRBD1 agrees at 7 bases. The V and J ends lost 6 bases and 8 bases, in that order; junction bases with no gene match: 7. This CDR3 contains 13 residues. Germline V CDR1 and CDR2: MNHEY, SVGAGI. The CDR3 bases are TGTGCCAGCAGCCTCGACAGGGTTTATGAGCAGTTCTTC. This translates into CASSLDRVYEQFF.

The rearrangement uses TRBV12-3 or TRBV12-4 and TRBJ2-1; either TRBD1 or TRBD2 may fit D (5 bases each). The V gene lost 8 bases and the J gene lost 2 bases, with 10 bases spanning the gap. The CDR3 has 13 residues. Here the CDR3 reads CASRRGPYNEQFF. The CDR3 region has the DNA TGTGCCAGCCGACGGGGACCCTACAATGAGCAGTTCTTC.

The chain employs TRBV12-3 or TRBV12-4 and TRBJ2-4; D uncertain. The CDR3 is 12 residues long. V dropped 3 bases and J dropped 12 bases, with 12 bases sitting between them. The CDR3 sequence: CASSFVGRAQYF. CDR3 in DNA: TGTGCCAGCAGTTTTGTCGGCCGAGCTCAGTACTTC.

The CDR3 loop reads CASSWSESYSYNEQFF. DNA of the CDR3: TGTGCCAGCAGCTGGAGTGAGAGTTACTCCTACAATGAGCAGTTCTTC. This chain connects TRBV13 to TRBJ2-1; D unclear. V was pared by 4 bases and J by 0 bases, with 13 bases between. Germline V gene lookup returns CDR1 PRHDT and CDR2 FYEKMQ (reference sequence). This CDR3 is 16 amino acids long. Supplemented by reference TRBV13 and TRBJ2-1, the full variable domain reads AAGVIQSPRHLIKEKRETATLKCYPIPRHDTVYWYQQGPGQDPQFLISFYEKMQSDKGSIPDRFSAQQFSDYHSELNMSSLELGDSALYFCASSWSESYSYNEQFFGPGTRLTVL.

V gene TRBV4-1 combines with J gene TRBJ2-1, with a tentative D call TRBD2 (7 bases). This CDR3 comprises 15 residues. Germline V gene sequence: CDR1 MGHRA, CDR2 YSYEKL. The ends were cut back, 0 bases at V and 9 bases at J, with 15 bases in the middle. CDR3 nucleotides: TGCGCCAGCAGCCAAGATGGAGGGGGGGCAGGTGAGCAGTTCTTC. It is translated as CASSQDGGGAGEQFF.

J is TRBJ2-3 and V is TRBV11-3, with unresolved D. The V end was cut by 2 bases, the J end by 0 bases, with 9 bases between. The germline CDR1 and CDR2 sequences are SGHNT and YENEEA. The CDR3 consists of 15 residues. The CDR3 protein is CASSLFPLSTDTQYF. In DNA, the CDR3 is TGTGCCAGCAGCTTATTCCCTTTAAGCACAGATACGCAGTATTTT. The entire variable domain, with the rest obtained from reference TRBV11-3 and TRBJ2-3, is as follows: EAGVVQSPRYKIIEKKQPVAFWCNPISGHNTLYWYLQNLGQGPELLIRYENEEAVDDSQLPKDRFSAERLKGVDSTLKIQPAELGDSAVYLCASSLFPLSTDTQYFGPGTRLTVL.

The V call is TRBV19, the J call TRBJ2-3, with 9 positions matching TRBD2. The CDR3 spans 17 residues. Germline V gene sequence: CDR1 LNHDA, CDR2 SQIVND (reference sequence). With V trimmed by 3 bases and J by 0 bases, 7 bases remained unmatched. CDR3 in amino acids: CASSIRLAGSSTDTQYF. DNA for the CDR3: TGTGCCAGTAGTATTAGGCTAGCGGGATCTAGCACAGATACGCAGTATTTT.

The chain uses TRBV7-6 and TRBJ2-7; D is perhaps TRBD2 (5 bases). The CDR3 runs 13 residues. V dropped 7 bases and J dropped 2 bases, with 12 bases sitting between them. Germline V gene sequence: CDR1 SGHVS, CDR2 FNYEAQ. Here the CDR3 DNA reads TGTGCCAGCACAAGCGGTTTTCCCTACGAGCAGTACTTC. Encoded protein: CASTSGFPYEQYF.

V and J are TRBV3-1 (or the pseudogene TRBV3-2) and TRBJ1-3; TRBD1 aligns across 7 bases. There are 14 residues in the CDR3. Trimming removed 2 bases from V and 4 bases from J; junction bases left unmatched: 2. Germline values: CDR1 LGHDT, CDR2 YNNKEL (reference sequence). The CDR3 coding sequence is TGTGCCAGCAGCCAAACGGACAGGGGAAACACCATATATTTT. Translating it yields CASSQTDRGNTIYF.

The chain has TRBV5-4 and TRBJ1-1; D gene ambiguous. Germline CDR1 is SGHNT and CDR2 is YYREEE (reference sequence). The CDR3 is 13 residues long. The germline V and J ends were trimmed by 0 bases and 5 bases, with 8 bases remaining between them. The CDR3 sequence: CASSLEGSTEAFF. Written as DNA, the CDR3 is TGTGCCAGCAGCTTGGAAGGCTCGACTGAAGCTTTCTTT.

This clone was seen once. V usage is TRBV27 and J usage is TRBJ2-5; either TRBD1 or TRBD2 may fit D (5 bases each). Germline V CDR1 and CDR2: MNHEY, SMNVEV (reference sequence). V gave up 6 bases and J gave up 5 bases, with 19 bases separating them. This CDR3 contains 15 residues. The CDR3 sequence is CASSLYGPEGETQYF. The CDR3 DNA reads as TGTGCCAGCAGCCTATACGGCCCAGAGGGGGAGACCCAGTACTTC.